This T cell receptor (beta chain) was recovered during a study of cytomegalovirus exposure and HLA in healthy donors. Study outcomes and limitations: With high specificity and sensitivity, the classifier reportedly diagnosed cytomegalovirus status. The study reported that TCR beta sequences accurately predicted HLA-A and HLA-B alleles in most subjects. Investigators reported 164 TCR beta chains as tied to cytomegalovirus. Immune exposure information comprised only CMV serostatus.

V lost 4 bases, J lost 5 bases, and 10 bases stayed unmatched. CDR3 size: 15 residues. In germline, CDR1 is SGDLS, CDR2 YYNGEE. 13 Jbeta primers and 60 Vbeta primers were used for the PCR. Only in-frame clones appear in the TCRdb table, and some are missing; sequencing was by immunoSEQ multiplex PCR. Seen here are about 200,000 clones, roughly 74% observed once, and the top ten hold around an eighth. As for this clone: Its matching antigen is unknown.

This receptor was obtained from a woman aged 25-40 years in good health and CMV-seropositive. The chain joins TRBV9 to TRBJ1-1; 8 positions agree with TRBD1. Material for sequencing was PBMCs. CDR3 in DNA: TGTGCCAGCAGCACCGAGACAGGGGTGCGAACTGAAGCTTTCTTT. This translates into CASSTETGVRTEAFF.